The present entry profiles one T cell receptor (beta chain) with its context. The record originates from a study of blood T cell repertoires in COVID-19. Assay: immunoSEQ multiplex PCR; the TCRdb copy retains only in-frame clones and omits some. Counted here are approximately 150,000 clones, 80% to 90% occurring once; the ten biggest clones make up 1.5%. Germline V gene data show CDR1 as SGHVS and CDR2 as FQNEAQ. CDR3 length: 16 amino acids. Trimming cost V 4 bases and J 2 bases, with 15 bases left between them. The sequenced material came from peripheral blood. The genes are TRBV7-8 and TRBJ1-5; D perhaps matches TRBD1 (5 bases). The clonotype originates from a woman aged 55-69 years with acute or convalescent COVID-19. CDR3 DNA: TGTGCCAGCAGCTGGGGGGGGGATCGGCGCAATCAGCCCCAGCATTTT. Translation gives CASSWGGDRRNQPQHF.